This is a list of T cell receptor beta chains from one sample in a study of T cell responses to AZD1222 COVID-19 vaccine. Sequenced by immunoSEQ multiplex PCR; TCRdb stores in-frame clones only, minus some. The sample holds 95,000 to 150,000 clones; roughly 90% are singletons and the top ten take more than 13%. The material sequenced was peripheral blood, taken on day 0 of AZD1222 vaccination. These receptor sequences come from an adult in good health. The conserved cysteine and the conserved F or W are not part of the CDR3 here. Fields, in order: V gene, J gene, CDR3 protein.

TRBV10-1	TRBJ2-7	ASSSEGAVRYEQY
TRBV3-1/TRBV3-2	TRBJ2-5	ASSQGKGQY
TRBV5-5	TRBJ1-1	ASSFGQGMNTEAF
TRBV29-1	TRBJ1-2	SVGTGGRYGYT
TRBV6-6	TRBJ1-4	ASSYRGTNEKLF
TRBV19	TRBJ1-2	ASSMEYYGYT
TRBV11-3	TRBJ2-3	ASSPGTGGAEDTQY
TRBV3-1/TRBV3-2	TRBJ2-7	ATKPSGRHEQY
TRBV4-3	TRBJ2-2	ASSQGSWDRITGELF
TRBV6-2/TRBV6-3	TRBJ2-1	ASSYSPSAKGRPNEQF
TRBV7-9	TRBJ2-5	ASSSTRGAQETQY
TRBV7-2	TRBJ1-1	ASSLERQVTEAF
TRBV15	TRBJ1-2	ATSRGQGNYGYT
TRBV28	TRBJ1-2	ASSLNRDSLYGYT
TRBV6-5	TRBJ1-2	ASSENGVYGYT
TRBV11-2	TRBJ1-4	ASSLVRSEKLF
TRBV4-3	TRBJ2-7	ASSQQTGMFYEQY
TRBV6-2/TRBV6-3	TRBJ2-1	ASSYYSFGEQF
TRBV5-1	TRBJ2-7	ASSLGARVSYEQY
TRBV4-3	TRBJ2-5	ASSREASGLLETQY
TRBV28	TRBJ1-2	ASSSSGARGYT
TRBV30	TRBJ2-5	AWSVEEWGTQY
TRBV3-1/TRBV3-2	TRBJ2-7	ASSQDGNMGY
TRBV2	TRBJ2-7	ASSEGLAGGTYEQY
TRBV4-1	TRBJ1-4	ASSQEGQVGEKLF
TRBV6-4	TRBJ2-4	ASPGGTSGGGIQY